Sequencing of this T cell receptor (beta chain) was carried out in a study of T-cell memory formation after mild COVID-19. Overall study: Clusters of TCRs were largely donor specific. Study findings and constraints: The SARS-CoV-2 specificity of second-wave clones reaching peak at day 37 remained unverified.

This clonotype was found many times. Antigen specificity is unknown. In germline, CDR1 is KGHDR, CDR2 SFDVKD. This CDR3 comprises 13 residues. With 5 bases clipped from V and 3 bases from J, the junction kept 3 bases outside the gene matches. One entry per CDR3 protein, called by TCRdb with MiXCR from the 5' RACE reads. The data hold under 700,000 distinct CDR3 sequences, with roughly 22% observed a single time. This chain uses TRBV24-1 with TRBJ2-7; 7 bases align to TRBD2. The TCR sequence derives from an adult woman who had mild COVID-19 (a few samples of this study predate the infection). Cell type and time point are not known. Material: PBMCs or a T cell subset sorted from them (not recorded which). CDR3 DNA: TGTGCCACCAGTGCGGGGGGTTACTACGAGCAGTACTTC. It yields the protein CATSAGGYYEQYF.